Presented here are 26 T cell receptor beta chains from one specimen sequenced in a study of a mutant IDH1 vaccine in newly diagnosed glioma. Measured with immunoSEQ multiplex PCR; TCRdb has only the in-frame clones, and not every one. The sample has around 33,000 clones, approximately 80% seen once; the top ten hold approximately 9%. Sample time point: baseline, week 1 (first vaccination visit). The treatment here: pre-vaccination baseline after standard-of-care therapy. Sequences were derived from peripheral blood mononuclear cells (PBMCs), sampled from a glioma patient treated with radiotherapy, temozolomide or both. These receptors were collected from a man between 50 and 59 years old with glioma. Some clones in this sample may be carry-over from other donors' samples.

The chain couples TRBV6-1 to TRBJ1-4; D gene uncertain. V lost 6 bases and J lost 8, with 16 bases in between. The CDR3 loop spans 14 amino acids. Germline loops: CDR1 MNHNS, CDR2 SASEGT. The CDR3 here is CASSSGLGIEKLFF. The CDR3 nucleotides are TGTGCCAGCAGCTCCGGACTGGGAATCGAAAAACTGTTTTTT.

The J gene is TRBJ2-7, the V gene TRBV30; a possible D gene is TRBD2 (6 bases). V was clipped by 5 bases and J by 6 bases, with 17 bases between them. CDR3 length equals 13 residues. Germline CDR1 GTSNPN, CDR2 SVGIG (reference sequence). This CDR3 reads CAWGDFLEREQYF. The DNA of the CDR3 is TGTGCCTGGGGGGACTTTTTAGAGCGCGAGCAGTACTTC.

The chain carries TRBV7-2 and TRBJ2-7; D not resolved. The CDR3 is made up of 13 amino acids. The germline V gene has CDR1 SGHTA and CDR2 FQGNSA. V was trimmed by 3 bases and J by 3 bases, leaving 9 bases between them. The chain's CDR3 is CASSLLRDYEQYF. The DNA of the CDR3 is TGTGCCAGCAGCTTGCTCCGCGACTACGAGCAGTACTTC.

The chain carries TRBV6-1 and TRBJ2-7; 13 bases fit TRBD2. This CDR3 region has 17 residues. Losses at the gene ends were 4 bases for V and 7 bases for J; bases not matched to a gene: 13. Looked up from germline, CDR1 is MNHNS and CDR2 is SASEGT. The CDR3 DNA follows: TGTGCCAGCAGTGGGGGGGGACTAGCGGGAATTAGAAGGGAGCAGTACTTC. As protein: CASSGGGLAGIRREQYF.

This clone was detected only once. This sequence joins TRBV7-2 and TRBJ1-6; tentative D call: TRBD1 (6 bases). The CDR3 spans 16 residues. CDR1 is SGHTA, CDR2 FQGNSA, per germline. The V gene lost 5 bases and the J gene lost 3 bases, with 14 bases spanning the gap. DNA for the CDR3: TGTGCCAGCAGCCCCCTTGTAGGGGGCTATAATTCACCCCTCCACTTT. It is translated as CASSPLVGGYNSPLHF.

As concerns this clone: Other DNA sequences in this sample translate to the same CDR3. The rearrangement joins TRBV7-9 to TRBJ2-7; D is unresolved. The CDR3 is 12 amino acids. Trimming took off 1 base at V and 1 base at J, with 2 bases between the two ends. Germline V lookup: CDR1 SEHNR, CDR2 FQNEAQ (reference sequence). CDR3 sequence (DNA): TGTGCCAGCAGCTTAGGATCCTACGAGCAGTACTTC. Translation: CASSLGSYEQYF.

CDR3 in DNA: TGTGCCAGCAGTATGGAGGGACTTAACCACAATGAGCAGTTCTTC. Translation: CASSMEGLNHNEQFF. The chain carries TRBV5-5 and TRBJ2-1, with D possibly TRBD2 on 6 matching bases. The ends were cut back, 5 bases at V and 5 bases at J, with 17 bases in the middle. Germline loops: CDR1 SGHKS, CDR2 YYEKEE (reference sequence). The CDR3 has 15 amino acids.

This chain connects TRBV5-6 to TRBJ2-3; D could derive from TRBD1 or TRBD2 (6 bases each). The CDR3 length is 14 residues. The germline V gene has CDR1 SGHDT and CDR2 YYEEEE. Trimming left V 1 base short and J 4 bases short, with 10 bases between. The CDR3 loop reads CASSLRGASDTQYF. The CDR3 nucleotides read TGTGCCAGCAGCTTGAGGGGGGCCTCAGATACGCAGTATTTT. Full variable domain (rest looked up from reference TRBV5-6 and TRBJ2-3): DAGVTQSPTHLIKTRGQQVTLRCSPKSGHDTVSWYQQALGQGPQFIFQYYEEEERQRGNFPDRFSGHQFPNYSSELNVNALLLGDSALYLCASSLRGASDTQYFGPGTRLTVL.

In this sample, this clone turned up a few times. The same CDR3 also results from other DNA sequences found in this sample. The V call is TRBV18, the J call TRBJ1-5; weak D call: TRBD1 (5 bases). V was trimmed by 1 base and J by 4 bases, leaving 11 bases between them. The CDR3 consists of 15 residues. CDR1 KGHSH and CDR2 LQKENI come from the germline V gene. CDR3 DNA sequence: TGTGCCAGCTCACCACTGGGGGGAGAGAATCAGCCCCAGCATTTT. Residues: CASSPLGGENQPQHF.

CDR3 in DNA: TGTGCCAGCAGTTACATGGACAATGAGCAGTTCTTC. Translated, it gives CASSYMDNEQFF. V is TRBV6-6 and J is TRBJ2-1, with no clear D. This CDR3 spans 12 amino acids. Germline V CDR1 and CDR2: MNHNY, SVGAGI (reference sequence). V lost 2 bases, J lost 5 bases, and 4 bases lay in between.

The rearrangement joins TRBV9 to TRBJ2-5; 14 bases fit TRBD2. CDR3 length: 16 residues. Germline V gene data show CDR1 as SGDLS and CDR2 as YYNGEE. Germline trimming cut 3 bases from V and 4 bases from J; bases unmatched to any gene: 5. The chain's CDR3 is CASSALGTSGGETQYF. The CDR3 bases are TGTGCCAGCAGCGCCCTAGGGACTAGCGGGGGAGAGACCCAGTACTTC.

Written as DNA, the CDR3 is TGTGCCAGCAGTTACTCGCGGCAGGGTGTCCACGAGCAGTACTTC. Translated: CASSYSRQGVHEQYF. The chain employs TRBV6-5 and TRBJ2-7, with D perhaps TRBD1 (5 bases). This CDR3 comprises 15 residues. Germline V gene data show CDR1 as MNHEY and CDR2 as SVGAGI. The germline V and J ends were trimmed by 0 bases and 5 bases, with 14 bases remaining between them.

The gene calls are TRBV5-3 and TRBJ1-1; perhaps TRBD1 as D (6 bases). TRBV5-3 is an open reading frame, and its role is uncertain. The CDR3 consists of 14 residues. Trimming left V 0 bases short and J 3 bases short, with 9 bases between. This chain's CDR3 is CARSLGGRDTEAFF. As DNA, the CDR3 is TGTGCCAGAAGCTTGGGGGGGCGGGACACTGAAGCTTTCTTT.

This clone occurred once. The CDR3 DNA follows: TGTGCCAGCAGGCCCCCTCAGAGAACCAAAATGAGAGGGGCCCGCTACGAGCAGTACTTC. Protein sequence: CASRPPQRTKMRGARYEQYF. The rearrangement links TRBV6-4 to TRBJ2-7; D is tentatively TRBD1 or TRBD2 (5 bases each). Germline values: CDR1 MRHNA, CDR2 SNTAGT. This CDR3 has 20 amino acids. Trimming took 6 bases from V and 3 from J, leaving 33 bases between them.

The chain recombines TRBV19 with TRBJ1-5; tentatively, D is TRBD1 (5 bases). CDR1 is LNHDA, CDR2 SQIVND, per germline (reference sequence). With 5 bases removed from V and 5 bases from J, the gap between germline ends came to 10 bases. This CDR3 comprises 13 residues. CDR3 residues: CASSVGRDQPQHF. CDR3 nucleotides: TGTGCCAGTAGTGTGGGACGGGATCAGCCCCAGCATTTT.

The chain has TRBV18 and TRBJ2-7, with 8 bases fitting TRBD1. Germline lookup yields CDR1 KGHSH and CDR2 LQKENI. V shed 5 bases and J 3 bases; nucleotides not matched to a gene: 24. The CDR3 is 20 residues long. For the CDR3, the DNA is TGTGCCAGCTCATCCCCTGAGCCGGGACAGGAAATCCTGACAGGCTACGAGCAGTACTTC. Translation gives CASSSPEPGQEILTGYEQYF.

V gene TRBV2 combines with J gene TRBJ1-2; the match to TRBD1 covers 7 bases. The CDR3 totals 12 residues. From germline, CDR1 is SNHLY and CDR2 FYNNEI. J gave up 4 bases and V 6 bases, and 2 bases lay outside the gene matches. The DNA for the CDR3 is TGTGCCAGCAGAGCAGGGGGCTATGGCTACACCTTC. Translating it yields CASRAGGYGYTF. Based on the CDR3 plus reference TRBV2 and TRBJ1-2, the full variable domain is EPEVTQTPSHQVTQMGQEVILRCVPISNHLYFYWYRQILGQKVEFLVSFYNNEISEKSEIFDDQFSVERPDGSNFTLKIRSTKLEDSAMYFCASRAGGYGYTFGSGTRLTVV.

Written as DNA, the CDR3 is TGTGCCAGCAGGAGGGACTTTGGAAACACCATATATTTT. Its protein is CASRRDFGNTIYF. This chain links TRBV2 with TRBJ1-3, with D tentatively TRBD1 (5 bases). The CDR3 contains 13 residues. Germline loops: CDR1 SNHLY, CDR2 FYNNEI. Deletions cut 6 bases from V and 3 bases from J, with 9 bases between.

The CDR3 sequence: CASSPLPDSGAQPYEQYF. For the CDR3, the DNA is TGTGCCAGCTCACCACTCCCGGATAGCGGCGCACAACCTTACGAGCAGTACTTC. The chain employs TRBV18 and TRBJ2-7; TRBD2 is a possible D gene (6 bases). Germline V gene sequence: CDR1 KGHSH, CDR2 LQKENI. Deletions cut 1 base from V and 4 bases from J, with 23 bases between. This CDR3 is 18 amino acids long.

The rearrangement joins TRBV2 to TRBJ2-2; 12 nucleotides match TRBD2. The CDR3 covers 15 residues. Germline V gene lookup returns CDR1 SNHLY and CDR2 FYNNEI. The junction had 3 bases not matched to a gene; V was cut back by 6 bases and J by 4 bases. CDR3 sequence reads: CASRAGLAGTGELFF. The DNA for the CDR3 is TGTGCCAGCAGAGCGGGACTAGCGGGCACCGGGGAGCTGTTTTTT.

This clone was seen only once. This rearrangement joins TRBV13 to TRBJ2-1; 8 bases are shared with TRBD2. The V segment lost 4 bases and the J segment 9 bases; nucleotides outside the gene matches: 5. The CDR3 runs to 13 residues. Germline CDR1 PRHDT, CDR2 FYEKMQ (reference sequence). CDR3 loop: CASSWVLAGEQFF. The CDR3 bases are TGTGCCAGCAGCTGGGTGCTAGCGGGTGAGCAGTTCTTC.

The chain joins TRBV7-2 to TRBJ2-3, with a weak D call TRBD2 (6 bases). Trimming removed 5 bases at V and 2 bases at J, with 14 bases between. This CDR3 has 15 residues. The germline V gene has CDR1 SGHTA and CDR2 FQGNSA. CDR3 loop: CASSMGLLHTDTQYF. The CDR3 DNA reads as TGTGCCAGCAGCATGGGACTGCTCCACACAGATACGCAGTATTTT.

The chain has TRBV7-9 and TRBJ1-1, with D tentatively TRBD1 (5 bases). Germline V lookup: CDR1 SEHNR, CDR2 FQNEAQ (reference sequence). V was cut by 6 bases and J by 3 bases, with 11 bases left in between. The CDR3 sequence is 13 residues long. The CDR3 nucleotides are TGTGCCAGCAGTCAACAGGTGGACACTGAAGCTTTCTTT. It codes for CASSQQVDTEAFF.

The gene calls are TRBV11-3 and TRBJ2-2; TRBD2 matches at 9 bases. J was trimmed by 1 base and V by 5 bases; bases with no gene match: 8. CDR1 SGHNT and CDR2 YENEEA come from the germline V gene. The CDR3 totals 17 residues. CDR3 nucleotides: TGTGCCAGCAGCCCGGGTAGCGGGAGAGAGAACACCGGGGAGCTGTTTTTT. Translated: CASSPGSGRENTGELFF.

The chain combines TRBV19 with TRBJ2-7; the D is unclear. From germline, CDR1 is LNHDA and CDR2 SQIVND (reference sequence). CDR3 length: 12 residues. V lost 1 base to trimming and J lost 6 bases, with 7 bases between them. In nucleotides, the CDR3 is TGTGCCAGTAGTATAGGAGTGAGCGAGCAGTACTTC. Amino acids: CASSIGVSEQYF.

This clone has just a few counts. The V call is TRBV5-6, the J call TRBJ2-3; D gene uncertain. Trimming cost V 4 bases and J 2 bases, with 8 bases left between them. Germline CDR1 is SGHDT and CDR2 is YYEEEE. The CDR3 has 13 amino acids. For the CDR3, the DNA is TGTGCCAGCAGCCCCACTCCCACAGATACGCAGTATTTT. Its translation: CASSPTPTDTQYF.